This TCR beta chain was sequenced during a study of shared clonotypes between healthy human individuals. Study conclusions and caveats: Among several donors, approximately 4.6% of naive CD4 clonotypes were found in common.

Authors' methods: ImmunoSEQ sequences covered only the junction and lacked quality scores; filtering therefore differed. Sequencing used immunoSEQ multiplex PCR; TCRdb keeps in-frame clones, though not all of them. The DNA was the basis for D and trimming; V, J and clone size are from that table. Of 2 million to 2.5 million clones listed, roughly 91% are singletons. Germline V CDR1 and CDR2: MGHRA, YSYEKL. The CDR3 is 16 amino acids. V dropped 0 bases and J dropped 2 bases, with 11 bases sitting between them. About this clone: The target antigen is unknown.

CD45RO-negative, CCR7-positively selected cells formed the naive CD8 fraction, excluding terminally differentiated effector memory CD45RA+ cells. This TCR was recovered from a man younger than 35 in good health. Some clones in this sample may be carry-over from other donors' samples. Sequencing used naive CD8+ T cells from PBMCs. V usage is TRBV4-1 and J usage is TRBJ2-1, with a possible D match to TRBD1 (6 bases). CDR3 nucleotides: TGCGCCAGCAGCCAAGATTTGCCAGGGGCCTACAATGAGCAGTTCTTC. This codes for CASSQDLPGAYNEQFF.